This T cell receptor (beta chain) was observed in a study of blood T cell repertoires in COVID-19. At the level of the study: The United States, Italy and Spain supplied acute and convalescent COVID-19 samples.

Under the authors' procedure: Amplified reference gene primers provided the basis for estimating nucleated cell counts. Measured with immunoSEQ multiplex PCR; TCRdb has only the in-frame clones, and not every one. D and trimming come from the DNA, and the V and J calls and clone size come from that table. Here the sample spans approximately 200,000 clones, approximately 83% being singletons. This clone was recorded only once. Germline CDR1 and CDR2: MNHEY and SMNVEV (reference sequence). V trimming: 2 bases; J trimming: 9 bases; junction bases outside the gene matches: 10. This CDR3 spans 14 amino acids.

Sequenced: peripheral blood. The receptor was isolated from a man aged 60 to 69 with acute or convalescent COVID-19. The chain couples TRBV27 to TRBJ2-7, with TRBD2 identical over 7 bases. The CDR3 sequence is CASSLEAGRGGQYF. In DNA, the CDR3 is TGTGCCAGCAGTTTAGAGGCAGGGAGGGGAGGGCAGTACTTC.